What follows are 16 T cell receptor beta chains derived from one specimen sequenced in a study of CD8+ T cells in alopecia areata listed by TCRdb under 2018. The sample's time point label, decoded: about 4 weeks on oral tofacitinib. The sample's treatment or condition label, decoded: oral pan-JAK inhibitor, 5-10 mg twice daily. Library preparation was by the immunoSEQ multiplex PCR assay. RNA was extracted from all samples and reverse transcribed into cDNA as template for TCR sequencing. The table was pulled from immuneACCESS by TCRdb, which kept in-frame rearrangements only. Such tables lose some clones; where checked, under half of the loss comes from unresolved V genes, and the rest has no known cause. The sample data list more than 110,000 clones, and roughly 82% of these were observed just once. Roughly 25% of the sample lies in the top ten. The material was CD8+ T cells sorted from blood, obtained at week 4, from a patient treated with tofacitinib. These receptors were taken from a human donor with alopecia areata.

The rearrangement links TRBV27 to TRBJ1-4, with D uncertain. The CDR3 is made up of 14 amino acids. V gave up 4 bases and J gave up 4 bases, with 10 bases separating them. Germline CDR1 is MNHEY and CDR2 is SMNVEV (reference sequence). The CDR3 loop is CASSSRWDNEKLFF. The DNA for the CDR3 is TGTGCCAGCAGTTCGAGGTGGGATAATGAAAAACTGTTTTTT.

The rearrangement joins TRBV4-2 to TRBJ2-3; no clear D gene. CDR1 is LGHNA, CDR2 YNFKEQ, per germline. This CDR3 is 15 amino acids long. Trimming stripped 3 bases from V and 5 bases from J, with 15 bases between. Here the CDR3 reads CASSQTSGVIDTQYF. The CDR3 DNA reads TGTGCCAGCAGCCAGACGTCGGGCGTTATAGATACGCAGTATTTT.

CDR3: CASSLGGGTIEQYF. The CDR3 DNA follows: TGCGCCAGCAGCTTGGGTGGAGGGACAATCGAGCAGTACTTC. The J gene is TRBJ2-7, the V gene TRBV5-1, with D perhaps matching TRBD1 or TRBD2 (6 bases each). V lost 0 bases to trimming and J lost 6 bases, with 13 bases between them. CDR1 and CDR2 (germline): SGHRS, YFSETQ. The CDR3 consists of 14 residues.

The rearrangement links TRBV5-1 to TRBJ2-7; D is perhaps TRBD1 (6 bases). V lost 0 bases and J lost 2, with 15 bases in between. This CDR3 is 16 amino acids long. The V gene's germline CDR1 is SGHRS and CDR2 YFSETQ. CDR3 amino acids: CASSLEGERYTYEQYF. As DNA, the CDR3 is TGCGCCAGCAGCTTGGAGGGGGAGAGGTACACCTACGAGCAGTACTTC.

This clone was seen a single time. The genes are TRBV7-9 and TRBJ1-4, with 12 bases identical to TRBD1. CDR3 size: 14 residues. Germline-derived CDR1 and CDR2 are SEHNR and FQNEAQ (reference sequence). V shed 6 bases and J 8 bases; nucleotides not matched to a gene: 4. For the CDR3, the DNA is TGTGCCAGCAGAGGGACAGGGGGCAACGAAAAACTGTTTTTT. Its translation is CASRGTGGNEKLFF.

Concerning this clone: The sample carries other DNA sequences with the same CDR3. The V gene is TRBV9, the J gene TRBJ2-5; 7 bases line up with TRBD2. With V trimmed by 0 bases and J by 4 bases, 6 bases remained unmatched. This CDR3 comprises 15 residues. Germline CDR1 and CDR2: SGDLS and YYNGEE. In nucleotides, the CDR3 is TGTGCCAGCAGCGTAGGAGGAACGGGGGGAGAGACCCAGTACTTC. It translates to CASSVGGTGGETQYF.

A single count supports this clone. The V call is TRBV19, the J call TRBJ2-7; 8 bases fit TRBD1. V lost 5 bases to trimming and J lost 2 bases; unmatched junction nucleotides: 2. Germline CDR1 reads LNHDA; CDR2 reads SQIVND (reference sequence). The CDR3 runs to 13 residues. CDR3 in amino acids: CASSLQGAYEQYF. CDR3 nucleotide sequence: TGTGCCAGTAGTCTACAGGGGGCCTACGAGCAGTACTTC.

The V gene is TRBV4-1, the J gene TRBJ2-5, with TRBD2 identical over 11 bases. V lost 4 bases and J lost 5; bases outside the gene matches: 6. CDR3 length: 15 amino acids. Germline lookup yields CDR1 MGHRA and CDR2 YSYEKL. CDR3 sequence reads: CASSPILAGVETQYF. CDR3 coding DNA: TGCGCCAGCAGCCCAATACTAGCGGGGGTTGAGACCCAGTACTTC.

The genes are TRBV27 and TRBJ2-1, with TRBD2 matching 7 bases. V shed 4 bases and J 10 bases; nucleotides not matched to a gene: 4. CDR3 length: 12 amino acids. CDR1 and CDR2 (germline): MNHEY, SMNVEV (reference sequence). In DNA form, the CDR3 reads TGTGCCAGCAGTTCCGGGGGGACCGAGCAGTTCTTC. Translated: CASSSGGTEQFF.

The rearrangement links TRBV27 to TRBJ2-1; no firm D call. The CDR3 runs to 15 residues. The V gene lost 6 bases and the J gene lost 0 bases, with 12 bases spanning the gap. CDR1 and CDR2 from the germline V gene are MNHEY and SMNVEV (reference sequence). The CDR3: CASSVYRSSYNEQFF. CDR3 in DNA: TGTGCCAGCAGCGTATACCGAAGCTCCTACAATGAGCAGTTCTTC.

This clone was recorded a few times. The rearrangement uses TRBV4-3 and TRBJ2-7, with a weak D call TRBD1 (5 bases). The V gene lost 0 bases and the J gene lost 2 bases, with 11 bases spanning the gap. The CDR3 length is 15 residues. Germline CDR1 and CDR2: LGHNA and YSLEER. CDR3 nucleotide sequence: TGCGCCAGCAGCCAAGAGGCAGGGCCCCCCTACGAGCAGTACTTC. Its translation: CASSQEAGPPYEQYF.

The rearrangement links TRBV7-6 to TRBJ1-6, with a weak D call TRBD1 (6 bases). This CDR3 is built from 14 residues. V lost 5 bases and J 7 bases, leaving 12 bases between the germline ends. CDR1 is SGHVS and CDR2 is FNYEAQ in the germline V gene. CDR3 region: CASSGQQLNSPLHF. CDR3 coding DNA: TGTGCCAGCAGCGGACAGCAACTAAATTCACCCCTCCACTTT.

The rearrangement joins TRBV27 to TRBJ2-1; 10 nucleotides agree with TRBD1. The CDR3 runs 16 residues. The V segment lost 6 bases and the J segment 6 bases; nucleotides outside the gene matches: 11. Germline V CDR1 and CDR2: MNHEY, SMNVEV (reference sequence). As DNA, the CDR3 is TGTGCCAGCAGGGGCCGCTGGACAGGGGGTAGCAATGAGCAGTTCTTC. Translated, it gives CASRGRWTGGSNEQFF.

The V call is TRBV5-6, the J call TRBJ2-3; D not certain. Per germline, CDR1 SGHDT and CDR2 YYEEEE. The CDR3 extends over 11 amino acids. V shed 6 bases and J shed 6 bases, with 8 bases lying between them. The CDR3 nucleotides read TGTGCCAGCACCTACGGTGATACGCAGTATTTT. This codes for CASTYGDTQYF.

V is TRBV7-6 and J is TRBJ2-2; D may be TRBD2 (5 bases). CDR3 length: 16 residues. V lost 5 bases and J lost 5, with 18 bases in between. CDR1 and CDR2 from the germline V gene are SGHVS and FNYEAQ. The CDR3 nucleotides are TGTGCCAGCAGCCGCGACGGGTTTGGGAGAACCGGGGAGCTGTTTTTT. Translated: CASSRDGFGRTGELFF.

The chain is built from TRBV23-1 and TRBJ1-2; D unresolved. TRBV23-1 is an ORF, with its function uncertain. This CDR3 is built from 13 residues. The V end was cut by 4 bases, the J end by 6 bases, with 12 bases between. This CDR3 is CASSLWQAHGYTF. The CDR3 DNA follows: TGCGCCAGCAGTCTGTGGCAGGCCCATGGCTACACCTTC.